What follows describes a single T cell receptor (beta chain). This sample is drawn from a study of OX40 agonist ivuxolimab in advanced cancers. Study-level information: Recorded diagnoses for dose-escalation patients were hepatocellular carcinoma, melanoma, renal cell or head and neck cancer. Three patients got partial responses; one had hepatocellular carcinoma and two had cutaneous melanoma.

The table came from immunoSEQ multiplex PCR; TCRdb's copy has only in-frame clones and leaves some out. The sample holds around 57,000 clones; about 90% are singletons and the top ten take around 20%. Looked up from germline, CDR1 is SGHAT and CDR2 is FQNNGV. This CDR3 comprises 10 residues. The J segment lost 8 bases and the V segment lost 8 bases, leaving 1 base of the junction unmatched. Sequencing was performed on CD4+ or CD8+ T cells sorted from blood, taken in a trial of the OX40 agonist ivuxolimab. The clonotype originates from an adult with an advanced solid tumor such as melanoma, head and neck, liver or kidney cancer. This chain uses TRBV11-2 with TRBJ2-3, with 7 bases fitting TRBD2. For the CDR3, the DNA is TGTGCCAGCGGGGGGGGTACGCAGTATTTT. This sequence encodes CASGGGTQYF.